A single sample is the source of the 13 T cell receptor beta chains below, sequenced in a study of post-analysis software for immune sequencing data. Presence of unique molecular identifiers characterized the TCR beta cDNA libraries. In TCRdb, the PCR reads were re-called with MiXCR into one record per CDR3 protein. The data contain 600,000 to 700,000 distinct CDR3 sequences, around 60% of them singletons. Study outcomes and limitations: The five TRBV segments detected at higher frequency in patients than in controls included TRBV5-6, TRBV5-1 and TRBV20-1.

These receptors are not linked to any known antigen. Material: blood. The receptors were gathered from a girl aged 2 to 10 with multiple sclerosis.

Here the CDR3 reads CSAAGTGGSEQFF. Here the CDR3 DNA reads TGCAGTGCTGCCGGGACAGGGGGGAGTGAGCAGTTCTTC. The chain has TRBV20-1 and TRBJ2-1, with 11 bases matching TRBD1. The CDR3 contains 13 residues. V lost 5 bases, J lost 9 bases, and 6 bases stayed unmatched. Germline V CDR1 and CDR2: DFQATT, SNEGSKA (reference sequence).

The V call is TRBV20-1, the J call TRBJ1-5; no clear D gene. The CDR3 has 14 residues. The V and J ends lost 5 bases and 2 bases respectively, with 13 bases between them. CDR1 DFQATT and CDR2 SNEGSKA come from the germline V gene (reference sequence). The CDR3 spells CSAGLTRGNQPQHF. The CDR3 nucleotides are TGCAGTGCTGGTTTGACTAGGGGCAATCAGCCCCAGCATTTT.

The CDR3 bases are TGTGCCACCAGTGATTTGCCCGCGGGGGGTCGGGAGACCCAGTACTTC. Translating it yields CATSDLPAGGRETQYF. This rearrangement joins TRBV24-1 to TRBJ2-5; TRBD2 matches at 8 bases. Germline V gene sequence: CDR1 KGHDR, CDR2 SFDVKD. The V and J ends lost 0 bases and 5 bases, in that order; junction bases with no gene match: 7. The CDR3 totals 16 residues.

CDR3 in amino acids: CASSLGTNRDGANQPQHF. The DNA of the CDR3 is TGCGCCAGCAGCTTGGGCACCAATCGGGACGGTGCCAATCAGCCCCAGCATTTT. The V call is TRBV5-1, the J call TRBJ1-5, with D tentatively TRBD1 (5 bases). The CDR3 runs 18 residues. The V end was cut by 0 bases, the J end by 3 bases, with 19 bases between. Germline lookup yields CDR1 SGHRS and CDR2 YFSETQ.

This rearrangement joins TRBV20-1 to TRBJ1-1; D gene unclear. V lost 7 bases and J 8 bases, leaving 11 bases between the germline ends. Germline V gives CDR1 DFQATT, CDR2 SNEGSKA (reference sequence). This CDR3 is built from 10 residues. DNA for the CDR3: TGCAGTGGCTCTAGGAGGGAAGCTTTCTTT. Residues: CSGSRREAFF.

The V and J genes are TRBV29-1 and TRBJ1-1; D remains unclear. Germline values: CDR1 SQVTM, CDR2 ANQGSEA. V dropped 3 bases and J dropped 0 bases, with 8 bases sitting between them. This CDR3 region has 13 residues. This CDR3 is CSVEKGLNTEAFF. CDR3 nucleotides: TGCAGCGTTGAGAAGGGCCTGAACACTGAAGCTTTCTTT.

The J gene is TRBJ1-2, the V gene TRBV5-1; maybe TRBD1 (5 bases). CDR1 SGHRS and CDR2 YFSETQ come from the germline V gene. The CDR3 is 14 amino acids. Trimming stripped 3 bases from V and 4 bases from J, with 13 bases between. CDR3 in amino acids: CASSSSDSPYGYTF. CDR3 in DNA: TGCGCCAGCAGCTCCTCCGACAGCCCCTATGGCTACACCTTC.

This clonotype turned up a few times. V gene TRBV5-1 combines with J gene TRBJ2-5, with D possibly being TRBD1 (5 bases). CDR1 SGHRS and CDR2 YFSETQ come from the germline V gene. V lost 4 bases to trimming and J lost 0 bases, with 13 bases between them. CDR3 size: 15 residues. The CDR3 loop reads CASSAGRWYQETQYF. DNA of the CDR3: TGCGCCAGCAGCGCAGGGCGATGGTACCAAGAGACCCAGTACTTC.

This clonotype was counted many times. The chain couples TRBV5-1 to TRBJ2-7; D call uncertain. The CDR3 extends over 12 amino acids. V lost 0 bases to trimming and J lost 5 bases, with 6 bases between them. Germline lookup yields CDR1 SGHRS and CDR2 YFSETQ. This CDR3 is CASSLEYDEQYF. For the CDR3, the DNA is TGCGCCAGCAGCTTGGAATACGACGAGCAGTACTTC. The full variable domain, completed using reference TRBV5-1 and TRBJ2-7, is KAGVTQTPRYLIKTRGQQVTLSCSPISGHRSVSWYQQTPGQGLQFLFEYFSETQRNKGNFPGRFSGRQFSNSRSEMNVSTLELGDSALYLCASSLEYDEQYFGPGTRLTVT.

V usage is TRBV10-3 and J usage is TRBJ2-3; TRBD1 agrees at 7 bases. Germline CDR1 and CDR2: ENHRY and SYGVKD. The CDR3 extends over 12 amino acids. V dropped 11 bases and J dropped 2; count of bases not matched to a gene: 4. The CDR3 nucleotides read TGTGCCGCCACAGGGGACACAGATACGCAGTATTTT. Protein: CAATGDTDTQYF.

The gene calls are TRBV6-6 and TRBJ2-4, with 8 bases fitting TRBD2. The end of the DNA is better explained by TRBJ2-7, so the J call may be wrong. This CDR3 is 16 amino acids long. Looked up from germline, CDR1 is MNHNY and CDR2 is SVGAGI (reference sequence). The CDR3 region is CASRGSWGGRRSEQYF. The CDR3 DNA sequence: TGTGCCAGCAGGGGGTCGTGGGGCGGGAGGCGATCCGAGCAGTACTTC.

V and J are TRBV12-3 or TRBV12-4 and TRBJ2-3, with D perhaps matching TRBD1 or TRBD2 (5 bases each). Trimming pared 5 bases from V and 8 bases from J, leaving 11 bases between. The CDR3 has 12 amino acids. This CDR3 reads CASSPGPRTQYF. DNA of the CDR3: TGTGCCAGCAGTCCGGGACCACGTACGCAGTATTTT.

V usage is TRBV4-1 and J usage is TRBJ2-1, with 9 bases lining up with TRBD1. J was trimmed by 8 bases and V by 0 bases; bases with no gene match: 5. There are 15 residues in the CDR3. From germline, CDR1 is MGHRA and CDR2 YSYEKL. The CDR3 sequence: CASSQEGQGLDEQFF. CDR3 DNA sequence: TGCGCCAGCAGCCAAGAGGGACAGGGTTTGGATGAGCAGTTCTTC.